This T cell receptor beta chain emerged from a study of shared clonotypes between healthy human individuals. The V and J ends lost 2 bases and 4 bases, in that order; junction bases with no gene match: 12. This CDR3 is built from 17 residues. The V gene's germline CDR1 is SNHLY and CDR2 FYNNEI. Only CD45RO-negative cells positively selected for CCR7 counted as naive CD8 cells, so terminally differentiated effector memory CD45RA+ cells were excluded. The assay was immunoSEQ multiplex PCR, and TCRdb's table has in-frame clones only and misses some. Altogether approximately 2,000,000 clones are present, around 95% being singletons, with the ten largest covering about 1.7%.

This TCR was sampled from a man in his late teens or twenties in good health. Some clones in this sample may be carry-over from other donors' samples. J is TRBJ2-7 and V is TRBV2; TRBD2 matches 9 bases. Source material: naive CD8+ T cells from PBMCs. The CDR3 region has the DNA TGTGCCAGCAGTGAAAGGCCCTTCGGGACTAGCAATTACGAGCAGTACTTC. It encodes CASSERPFGTSNYEQYF.